This T cell receptor (beta chain) was captured in a study of cytotoxic CD8 clonotypes in ibrutinib-treated CLL. The junction had 2 bases not matched to a gene; V was cut back by 3 bases and J by 0 bases. This CDR3 is built from 14 residues. Germline lookup yields CDR1 KGHSH and CDR2 LQKENI. The method was immunoSEQ multiplex PCR; TCRdb's version includes in-frame clones alone and lacks a portion of them. The sample carries some 130,000 clones, around 90% recorded once. In the case of this clone: Within the sample, other DNA sequences also encode this same CDR3.

The clonotype originates from a human donor with chronic lymphocytic leukemia. This sample comprised PBMCs, obtained after 12 months of ibrutinib treatment. The chain combines TRBV18 with TRBJ2-7; 7 bases map to TRBD1. The CDR3 reads CASSPGTASYEQYF. CDR3 DNA sequence: TGTGCCAGCTCACCCGGGACAGCCTCCTACGAGCAGTACTTC.